This T cell receptor beta chain was found in a study of patients and donors after allogeneic stem cell transplantation. The CDR3 runs 15 residues. The V end was cut by 4 bases, the J end by 2 bases, with 11 bases between. Looked up from germline, CDR1 is SGHTA and CDR2 is FQGTGA. TCRdb used MiXCR to reprocess the RT-PCR reads, holding one entry per CDR3 protein. Of about 410,000 distinct CDR3 sequences listed, roughly 16% are singletons. This clonotype was seen a handful of times. The sample was blood, either unsorted or a sorted T cell fraction (not recorded which). The source of this sequence is a human donor who was either an allogeneic HSCT recipient or a stem cell or donor lymphocyte infusion donor (not recorded which). It is not recorded whose cells these are; they may come from a transplant donor. The chain recombines TRBV7-3 with TRBJ2-2, with D tentatively TRBD2 (5 bases). CDR3 DNA sequence: TGTGCCAGCAGCTATAGAGGACTTAACACCGGGGAGCTGTTTTTT. Protein product: CASSYRGLNTGELFF.